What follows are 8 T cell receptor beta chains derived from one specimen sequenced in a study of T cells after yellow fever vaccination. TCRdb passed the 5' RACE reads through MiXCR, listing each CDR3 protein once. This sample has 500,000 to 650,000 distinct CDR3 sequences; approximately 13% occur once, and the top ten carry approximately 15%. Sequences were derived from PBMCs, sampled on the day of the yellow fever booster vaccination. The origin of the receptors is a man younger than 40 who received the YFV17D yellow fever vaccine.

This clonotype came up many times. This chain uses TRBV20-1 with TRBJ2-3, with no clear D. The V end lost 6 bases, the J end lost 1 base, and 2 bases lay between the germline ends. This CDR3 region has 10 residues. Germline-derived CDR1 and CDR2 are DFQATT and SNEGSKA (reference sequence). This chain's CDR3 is CSAGTDTQYF. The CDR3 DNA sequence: TGCAGTGCGGGCACAGATACGCAGTATTTT.

The CDR3 nucleotides read TGTGCCAGCAGTTTAAAGGGGGAGCGGCATGAGCAGTTCTTC. Residues: CASSLKGERHEQFF. The gene calls are TRBV12-3 or TRBV12-4 and TRBJ2-1; tentative D call: TRBD1 (6 bases). Trimming removed 2 bases at V and 8 bases at J, with 13 bases between. The CDR3 extends over 14 amino acids.

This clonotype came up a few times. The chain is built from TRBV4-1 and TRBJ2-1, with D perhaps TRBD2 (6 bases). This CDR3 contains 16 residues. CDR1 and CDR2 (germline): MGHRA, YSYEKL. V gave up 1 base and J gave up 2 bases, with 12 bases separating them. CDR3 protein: CASSQVSGGTYNEQFF. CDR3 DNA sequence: TGCGCCAGCAGCCAAGTTAGCGGAGGGACCTACAATGAGCAGTTCTTC.

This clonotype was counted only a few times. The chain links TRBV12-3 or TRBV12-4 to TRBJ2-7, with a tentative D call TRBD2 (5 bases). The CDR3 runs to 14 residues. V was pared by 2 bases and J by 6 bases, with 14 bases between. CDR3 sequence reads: CASSLMASGGEQYF. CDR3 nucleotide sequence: TGTGCCAGCAGTTTAATGGCCAGCGGAGGCGAGCAGTACTTC.

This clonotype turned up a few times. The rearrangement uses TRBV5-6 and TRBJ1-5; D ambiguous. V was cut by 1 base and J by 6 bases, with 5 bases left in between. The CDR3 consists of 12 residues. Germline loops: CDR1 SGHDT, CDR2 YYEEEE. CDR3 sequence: CASSLRAQPQHF. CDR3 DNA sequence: TGTGCCAGCAGCTTGAGGGCTCAGCCCCAGCATTTT.

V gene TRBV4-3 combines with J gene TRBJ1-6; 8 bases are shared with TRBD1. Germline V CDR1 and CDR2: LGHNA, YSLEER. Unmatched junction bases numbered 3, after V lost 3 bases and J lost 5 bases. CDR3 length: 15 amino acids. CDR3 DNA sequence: TGCGCCAGCAGCCAGACGGACAGGGATAATTCACCCCTCCACTTT. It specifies CASSQTDRDNSPLHF.

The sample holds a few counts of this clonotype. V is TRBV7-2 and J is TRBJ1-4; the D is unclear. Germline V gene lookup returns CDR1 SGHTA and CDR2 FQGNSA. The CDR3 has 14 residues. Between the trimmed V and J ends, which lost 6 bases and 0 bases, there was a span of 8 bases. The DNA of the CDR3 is TGTGCCAGCAGGCGGGGTGCAACTAATGAAAAACTGTTTTTT. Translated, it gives CASRRGATNEKLFF.

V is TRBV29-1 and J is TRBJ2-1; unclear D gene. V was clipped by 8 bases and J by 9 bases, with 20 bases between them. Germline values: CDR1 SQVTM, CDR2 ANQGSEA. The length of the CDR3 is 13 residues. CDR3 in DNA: TGCAGCTCCCTTTCTCCCCTACCTACTGAGCAGTTCTTC. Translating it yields CSSLSPLPTEQFF.